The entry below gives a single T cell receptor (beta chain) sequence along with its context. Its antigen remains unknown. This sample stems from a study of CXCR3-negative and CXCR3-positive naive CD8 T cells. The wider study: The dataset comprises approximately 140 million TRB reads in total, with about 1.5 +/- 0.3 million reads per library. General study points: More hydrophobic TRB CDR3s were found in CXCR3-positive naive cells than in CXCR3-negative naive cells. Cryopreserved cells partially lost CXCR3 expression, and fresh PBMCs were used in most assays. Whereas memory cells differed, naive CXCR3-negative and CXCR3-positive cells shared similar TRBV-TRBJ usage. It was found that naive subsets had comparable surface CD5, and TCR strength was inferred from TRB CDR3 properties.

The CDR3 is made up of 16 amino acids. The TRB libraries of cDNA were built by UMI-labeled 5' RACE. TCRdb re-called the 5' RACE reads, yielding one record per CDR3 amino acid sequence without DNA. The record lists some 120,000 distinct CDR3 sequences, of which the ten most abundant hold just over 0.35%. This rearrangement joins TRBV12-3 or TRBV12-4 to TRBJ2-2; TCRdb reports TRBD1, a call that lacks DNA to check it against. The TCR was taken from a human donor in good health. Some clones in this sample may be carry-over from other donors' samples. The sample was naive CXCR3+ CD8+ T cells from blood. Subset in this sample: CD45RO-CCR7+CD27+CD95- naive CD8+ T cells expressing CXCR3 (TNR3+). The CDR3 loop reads CASSPSGTENTGELFF.